This TCR beta chain was profiled in a study of T cells in Graves' hyperthyroidism and ophthalmopathy. Using RNA transcripts as the source, TCR beta CDR3 regions were amplified. A first-round RT-PCR of the TCR CDR3 used the HTBI primer set. In TCRdb, the multiplex PCR reads were re-called with MiXCR into one record per CDR3 protein. Of roughly 200,000 distinct CDR3 sequences listed, about 17% were seen once; the top ten hold approximately 40%. Study conclusions and caveats: Ophthalmopathy was distinguished from stable hyperthyroidism by 13 V-J signatures.

In this sample, this clonotype turned up many times. Its specificity is unknown. The CDR3 is made up of 17 amino acids. The V gene lost 3 bases and the J gene lost 5 bases, with 19 bases spanning the gap. CDR1 and CDR2 from the germline V gene are MDHEN and SYDVKM. V usage is TRBV28 and J usage is TRBJ2-2, with D possibly being TRBD1 or TRBD2 (6 bases each). The source of this sequence is a man aged 35 to 55 with Graves' hyperthyroidism. The sequencing input was blood. This CDR3 reads CASSFYPGHRGTGELFF. CDR3 nucleotide sequence: TGTGCCAGCAGTTTCTATCCGGGACACCGGGGGACCGGGGAGCTGTTTTTT.